The source of this TCR beta chain is a study of blood T cell repertoires in COVID-19. Sequenced by immunoSEQ multiplex PCR; TCRdb stores in-frame clones only, minus some. The sample contains hundreds of thousands of clones, around 90% of which appear only once. Germline V gene lookup returns CDR1 LNHNV and CDR2 YYDKDF (reference sequence). With 6 bases removed from V and 8 bases from J, the gap between germline ends came to 17 bases. CDR3 length: 14 amino acids. Input material: PBMCs or T cells enriched from blood (not recorded which). This chain uses TRBV15 with TRBJ2-4; tentative D call: TRBD1 (5 bases). This TCR was sampled from a woman between 40 and 50 years old who had recovered from COVID-19. In DNA form, the CDR3 reads TGTGCCACCAGAGGGGAATTGGGTATGCACATTCAGTACTTC. Protein: CATRGELGMHIQYF.